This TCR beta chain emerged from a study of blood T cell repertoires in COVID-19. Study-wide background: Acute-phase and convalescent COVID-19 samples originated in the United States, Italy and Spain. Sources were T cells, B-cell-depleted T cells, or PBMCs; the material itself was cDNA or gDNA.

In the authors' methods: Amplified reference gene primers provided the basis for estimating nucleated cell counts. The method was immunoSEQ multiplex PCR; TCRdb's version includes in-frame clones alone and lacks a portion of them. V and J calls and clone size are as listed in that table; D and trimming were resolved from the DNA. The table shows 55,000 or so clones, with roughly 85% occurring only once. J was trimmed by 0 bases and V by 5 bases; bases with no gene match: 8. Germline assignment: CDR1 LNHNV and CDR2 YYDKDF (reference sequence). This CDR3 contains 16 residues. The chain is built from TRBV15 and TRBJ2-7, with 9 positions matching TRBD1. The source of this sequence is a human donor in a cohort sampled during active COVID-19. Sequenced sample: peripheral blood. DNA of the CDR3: TGTGCCACCAGCGGGATCGGACAGGGGAGCTCCTACGAGCAGTACTTC. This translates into CATSGIGQGSSYEQYF.